A single T cell receptor beta chain is shown here with its context. Clones were sequenced by immunoSEQ multiplex PCR, and TCRdb holds only the in-frame ones, with some missing. The table shows some 80,000 clones, with just over 95% occurring only once. This CDR3 region has 13 residues. Germline lookup yields CDR1 LNHDA and CDR2 SQIVND (reference sequence). With V trimmed by 7 bases and J by 5 bases, 2 bases remained unmatched. This sample was taken from a study of technical replicates of blood from a handful of donors. The sample taken for sequencing was T cells isolated from PBMCs. The chain has TRBV19 and TRBJ1-5, with 10 bases matching TRBD1. This TCR came from a human donor in good health. The DNA of the CDR3 is TGTGCCAGTACGGGACAGGGGTATCAGCCCCAGCATTTT. It specifies CASTGQGYQPQHF.